The 7 T cell receptor beta chains below come from one sample, sequenced in a study of cytomegalovirus exposure and HLA in healthy donors. 13 Jbeta primers and 60 Vbeta primers were used for the PCR. Assay used: immunoSEQ multiplex PCR; TCRdb lists only in-frame clones, some missing. Reported are about 53,000 clones; the ten largest clones contain roughly 12%. Sequencing used PBMCs. These TCRs come from a man aged 18 to 30 in good health and CMV-seropositive.

This chain uses TRBV7-3 with TRBJ1-1, with D perhaps matching TRBD1 (5 bases). The CDR3 has 18 residues. The germline V gene has CDR1 SGHTA and CDR2 FQGTGA. The V end lost 3 bases, the J end lost 1 base, and 21 bases lay between the germline ends. This CDR3 is CASSFLHVGPGGNTEAFF. The CDR3 DNA is TGTGCCAGCAGCTTCCTCCATGTGGGGCCCGGGGGGAACACTGAAGCTTTCTTT. The full variable domain, in which reference TRBV7-3 and TRBJ1-1 provide the parts outside the CDR3, is GAGVSQTPSNKVTEKGKYVELRCDPISGHTALYWYRQSLGQGPEFLIYFQGTGAADDSGLPNDRFFAVRPEGSVSTLKIQRTERGDSAVYLCASSFLHVGPGGNTEAFFGQGTRLTVV.

This rearrangement joins TRBV7-8 to TRBJ1-2; tentatively, D is TRBD1 (5 bases). The V gene lost 5 bases and the J gene lost 6 bases, with 10 bases spanning the gap. This CDR3 region has 12 residues. In germline, CDR1 is SGHVS, CDR2 FQNEAQ. In nucleotides, the CDR3 is TGTGCCAGCAGCATAGACAGCCATGGCTACACCTTC. It specifies CASSIDSHGYTF.

This sequence joins TRBV5-5 and TRBJ2-2; 7 bases are shared with TRBD1. The germline CDR1 and CDR2 sequences are SGHKS and YYEKEE (reference sequence). This CDR3 is 15 amino acids long. The V segment lost 3 bases and the J segment 6 bases; nucleotides outside the gene matches: 8. The CDR3 DNA reads as TGTGCCAGCAGCTCCACAGGGGCAATAGCCGGGGAGCTGTTTTTT. Translating gives CASSSTGAIAGELFF.

The CDR3: CASRRGAEVYNEQFF. The CDR3 region has the DNA TGTGCCAGCCGCCGGGGAGCGGAGGTCTACAATGAGCAGTTCTTC. The chain employs TRBV6-4 and TRBJ2-1; D is perhaps TRBD2 (5 bases). This CDR3 is 15 amino acids long. V lost 8 bases to trimming and J lost 3 bases, with 17 bases between them. Germline CDR1 is MRHNA and CDR2 is SNTAGT.

The chain links TRBV15 to TRBJ2-7; 11 bases match TRBD2. The CDR3 runs 15 residues. Germline assignment: CDR1 LNHNV and CDR2 YYDKDF (reference sequence). Trimming took 0 bases from V and 2 from J; bases not matched to a gene: 0. This CDR3 is CATSRDSGRAYEQYF. The DNA for the CDR3 is TGTGCCACCAGCAGAGATAGCGGGAGGGCCTACGAGCAGTACTTC.

The chain uses TRBV7-9 and TRBJ1-4; TRBD1 matches 11 bases. The ends lost 4 bases at V and 7 bases at J; junction bases unmatched: 5. Per germline, CDR1 SEHNR and CDR2 FQNEAQ (reference sequence). This CDR3 is 15 amino acids long. CDR3 sequence: CASSSSDRGPEKLFF. The CDR3 DNA reads TGTGCCAGCAGCTCATCGGACAGGGGGCCTGAAAAACTGTTTTTT.

The CDR3 sequence: CASSSQTSRYEQYF. The CDR3 nucleotides are TGTGCCAGCAGTTCACAGACTAGTCGCTACGAGCAGTACTTC. V and J are TRBV27 and TRBJ2-7; D may be TRBD2 (6 bases). The CDR3 totals 14 residues. CDR1 is MNHEY, CDR2 SMNVEV, per germline (reference sequence). The V end was cut by 4 bases, the J end by 3 bases, with 13 bases between.